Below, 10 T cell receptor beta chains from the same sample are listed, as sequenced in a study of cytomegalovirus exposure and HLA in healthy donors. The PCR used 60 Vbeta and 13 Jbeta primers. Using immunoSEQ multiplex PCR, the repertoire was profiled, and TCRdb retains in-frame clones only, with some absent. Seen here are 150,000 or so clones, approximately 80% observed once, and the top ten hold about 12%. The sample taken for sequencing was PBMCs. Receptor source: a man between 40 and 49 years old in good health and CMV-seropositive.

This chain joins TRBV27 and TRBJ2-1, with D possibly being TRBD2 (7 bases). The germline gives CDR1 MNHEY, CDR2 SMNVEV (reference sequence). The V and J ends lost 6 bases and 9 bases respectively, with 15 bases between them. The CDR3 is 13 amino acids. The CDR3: CASSPTRGGEQFF. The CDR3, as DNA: TGTGCCAGCAGCCCCACTAGGGGGGGTGAGCAGTTCTTC.

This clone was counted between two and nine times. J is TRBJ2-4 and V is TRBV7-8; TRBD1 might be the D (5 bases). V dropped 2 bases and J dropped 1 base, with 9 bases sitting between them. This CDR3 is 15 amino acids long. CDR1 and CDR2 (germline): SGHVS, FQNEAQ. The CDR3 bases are TGTGCCAGCAGCTTAAGCCCAGGGGCCAAAAACATTCAGTACTTC. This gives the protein CASSLSPGAKNIQYF. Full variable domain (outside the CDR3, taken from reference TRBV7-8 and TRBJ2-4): GAGVSQSPRYKVAKRGQDVALRCDPISGHVSLFWYQQALGQGPEFLTYFQNEAQLDKSGLPSDRFFAERPEGSVSTLKIQRTQQEDSAVYLCASSLSPGAKNIQYFGAGTRLSVL.

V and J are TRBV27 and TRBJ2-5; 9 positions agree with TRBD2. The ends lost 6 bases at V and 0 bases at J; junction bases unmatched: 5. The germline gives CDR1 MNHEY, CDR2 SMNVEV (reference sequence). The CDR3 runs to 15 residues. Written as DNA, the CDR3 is TGTGCCAGCAGGTTAGCGGGAGCGTACCAAGAGACCCAGTACTTC. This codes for CASRLAGAYQETQYF.

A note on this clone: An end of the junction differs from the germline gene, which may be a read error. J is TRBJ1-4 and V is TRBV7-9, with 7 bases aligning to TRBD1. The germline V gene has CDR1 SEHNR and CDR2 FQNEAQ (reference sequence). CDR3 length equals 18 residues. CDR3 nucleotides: TGTTCCAGCAGCTTCGCCGCGGCTGGACAGGCGGTGGTTGAAAAACTGTTTTTT. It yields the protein CSSSFAAAGQAVVEKLFF.

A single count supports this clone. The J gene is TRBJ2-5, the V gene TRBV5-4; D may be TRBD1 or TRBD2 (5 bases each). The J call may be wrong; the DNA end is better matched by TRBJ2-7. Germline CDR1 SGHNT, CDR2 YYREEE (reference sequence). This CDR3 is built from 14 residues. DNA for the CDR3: TGTGCCAGCAGCTTGCGAGGGGACTCCTACGAGCAGTACTTC. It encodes CASSLRGDSYEQYF.

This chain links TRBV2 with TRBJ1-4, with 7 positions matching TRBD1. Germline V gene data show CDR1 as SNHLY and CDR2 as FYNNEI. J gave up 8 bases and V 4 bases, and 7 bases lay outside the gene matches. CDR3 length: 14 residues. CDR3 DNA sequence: TGTGCCAGCAGTGTTCAGGGGGAAAGAGAAAAACTGTTTTTT. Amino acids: CASSVQGEREKLFF.

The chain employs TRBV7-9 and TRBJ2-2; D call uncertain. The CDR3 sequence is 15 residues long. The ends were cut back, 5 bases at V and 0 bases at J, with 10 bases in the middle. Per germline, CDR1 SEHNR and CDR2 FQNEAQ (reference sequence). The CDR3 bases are TGTGCCAGCAGCCCCCACACCTCGAACACCGGGGAGCTGTTTTTT. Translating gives CASSPHTSNTGELFF.

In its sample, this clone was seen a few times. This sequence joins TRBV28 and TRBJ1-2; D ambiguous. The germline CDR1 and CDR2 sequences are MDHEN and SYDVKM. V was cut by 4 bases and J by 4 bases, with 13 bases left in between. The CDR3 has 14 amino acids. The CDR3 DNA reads TGTGCCAGCAGTTCCGCCCGTCGGTCCTATGGCTACACCTTC. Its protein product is CASSSARRSYGYTF.

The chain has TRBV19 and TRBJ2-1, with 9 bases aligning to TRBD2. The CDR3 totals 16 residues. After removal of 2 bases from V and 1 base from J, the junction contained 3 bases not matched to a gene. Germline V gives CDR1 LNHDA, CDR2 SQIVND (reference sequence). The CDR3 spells CASSISAGGSYNEQFF. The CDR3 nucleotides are TGTGCCAGTAGTATATCGGCGGGAGGGTCCTACAATGAGCAGTTCTTC.

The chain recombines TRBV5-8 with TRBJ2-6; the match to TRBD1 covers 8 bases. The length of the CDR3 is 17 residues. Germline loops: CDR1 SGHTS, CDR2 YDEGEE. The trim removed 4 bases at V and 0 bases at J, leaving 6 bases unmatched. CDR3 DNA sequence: TGTGCCAGCAGCGCGACAGGGGACGCCTCTGGGGCCAACGTCCTGACTTTC. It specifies CASSATGDASGANVLTF.